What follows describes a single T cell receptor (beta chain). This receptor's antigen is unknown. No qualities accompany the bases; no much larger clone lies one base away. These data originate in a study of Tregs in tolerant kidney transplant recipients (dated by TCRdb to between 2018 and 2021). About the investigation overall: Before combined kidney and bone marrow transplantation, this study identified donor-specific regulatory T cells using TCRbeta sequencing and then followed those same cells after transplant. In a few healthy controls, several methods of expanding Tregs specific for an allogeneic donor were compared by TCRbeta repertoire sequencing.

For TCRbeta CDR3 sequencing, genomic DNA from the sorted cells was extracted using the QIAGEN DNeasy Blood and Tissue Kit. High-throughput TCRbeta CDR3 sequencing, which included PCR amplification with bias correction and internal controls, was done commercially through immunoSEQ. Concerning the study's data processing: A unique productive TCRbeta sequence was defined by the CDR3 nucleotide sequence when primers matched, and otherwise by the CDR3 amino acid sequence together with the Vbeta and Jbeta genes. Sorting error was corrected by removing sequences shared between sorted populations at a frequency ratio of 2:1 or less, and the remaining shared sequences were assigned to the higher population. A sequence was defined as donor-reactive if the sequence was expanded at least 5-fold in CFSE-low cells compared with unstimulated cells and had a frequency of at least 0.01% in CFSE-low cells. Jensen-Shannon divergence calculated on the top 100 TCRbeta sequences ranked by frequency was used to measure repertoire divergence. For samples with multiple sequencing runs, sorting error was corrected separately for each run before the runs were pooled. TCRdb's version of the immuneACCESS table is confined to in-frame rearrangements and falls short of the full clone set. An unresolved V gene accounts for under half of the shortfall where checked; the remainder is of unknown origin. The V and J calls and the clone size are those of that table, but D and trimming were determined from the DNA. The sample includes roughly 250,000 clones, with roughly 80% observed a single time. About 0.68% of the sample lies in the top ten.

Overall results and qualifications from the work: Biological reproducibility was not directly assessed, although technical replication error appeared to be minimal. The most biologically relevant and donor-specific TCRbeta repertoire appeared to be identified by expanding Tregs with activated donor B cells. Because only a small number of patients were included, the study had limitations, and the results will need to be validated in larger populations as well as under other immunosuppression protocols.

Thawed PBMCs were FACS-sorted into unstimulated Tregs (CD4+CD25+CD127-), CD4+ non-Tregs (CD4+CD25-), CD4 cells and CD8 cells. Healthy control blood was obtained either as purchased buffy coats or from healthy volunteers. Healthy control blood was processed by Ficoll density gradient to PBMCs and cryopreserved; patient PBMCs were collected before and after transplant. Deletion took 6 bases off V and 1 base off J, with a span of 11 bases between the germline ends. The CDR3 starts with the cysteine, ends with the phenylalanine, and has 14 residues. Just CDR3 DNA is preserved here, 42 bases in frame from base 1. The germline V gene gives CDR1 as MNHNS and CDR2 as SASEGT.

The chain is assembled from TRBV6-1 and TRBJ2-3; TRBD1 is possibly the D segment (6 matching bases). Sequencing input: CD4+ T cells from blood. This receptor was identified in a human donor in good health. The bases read TGTGCCAGCAGCGTGGGACATCGCACAGATACGCAGTATTTT. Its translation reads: CASSVGHRTDTQYF.